This TCR beta chain was observed in a study of CD8 T cells in Susac syndrome. The TEMRA cells underwent FACS enrichment, while the CD8+ and CD4+ T cells underwent negative isolation. The V segment lost 6 bases and the J segment 5 bases; nucleotides outside the gene matches: 7. The CDR3 is made up of 13 amino acids. Per the germline V gene, CDR1 is SQVTM and CDR2 is ANQGSEA. The authors reverse transcribed roughly 0.45 to 1 ug RNA with random hexamers. Across 54 Vbeta and 13 Jbeta, TCR beta CDR3 was amplified with immunoSEQ multiplex PCR. One entry per CDR3 protein, called by TCRdb with MiXCR from the immunoSEQ multiplex PCR reads. Among 150,000 to 200,000 distinct CDR3 sequences, around 95% were seen once, and the ten largest hold 0.15% to 0.2%.

This clonotype originated in a human donor with multiple sclerosis. The V gene is TRBV29-1, the J gene TRBJ1-2; 9 bases fit TRBD1. Sequenced sample: CD8+ T cells from PBMCs. The CDR3 sequence: CSVLGQGRYGYTF. In DNA, the CDR3 is TGCAGCGTCCTCGGACAGGGGAGGTATGGCTACACCTTC.